What follows are 9 T cell receptor beta chains derived from one specimen sequenced in a study of early T cells in non-severe SARS-CoV-2 infection. One entry per CDR3 protein, called by TCRdb with MiXCR from the 5' RACE reads. The repertoire has 45,000 to 75,000 distinct CDR3 sequences, roughly 12% of them found once; the top ten carry about 5%. Sequencing used whole blood. These receptors originate from an adult who was a healthcare worker with PCR-confirmed SARS-CoV-2 infection or an uninfected control (not recorded which).

The chain joins TRBV12-3 or TRBV12-4 to TRBJ1-3; D might be TRBD1 (5 bases). This CDR3 has 14 residues. Trimming cost V 4 bases and J 7 bases, with 14 bases left between them. The CDR3 nucleotides read TGTGCCAGCAGTTCCCTGGACAAGAGGAACACCATATATTTT. Its translation is CASSSLDKRNTIYF.

Ten or more counts support this clonotype. This CDR3 reads CASSANGHSNQPQHF. The CDR3 nucleotides are TGTGCCAGCTCAGCCAACGGACATAGCAATCAGCCCCAGCATTTT. V is TRBV18 and J is TRBJ1-5, with D possibly matching TRBD1 (5 bases). CDR1 is KGHSH, CDR2 LQKENI, per germline. The CDR3 sequence is 15 residues long. With 5 bases removed from V and 0 bases from J, the gap between germline ends came to 11 bases.

This clonotype was recorded many times. This chain connects TRBV9 to TRBJ1-1; TRBD1 matches 9 bases. Germline V gene data show CDR1 as SGDLS and CDR2 as YYNGEE. The CDR3 is made up of 15 amino acids. Unmatched junction bases numbered 13, after V lost 7 bases and J lost 6 bases. CDR3 sequence: CASSDGTGRDPEAFF. The CDR3 nucleotides are TGTGCCAGCTCGGATGGGACAGGGAGGGACCCTGAAGCTTTCTTT.

This clonotype was counted at least ten times. This rearrangement joins TRBV12-3 or TRBV12-4 to TRBJ1-1; D not resolved. This CDR3 has 15 amino acids. V was trimmed by 6 bases and J by 1 base, leaving 15 bases between them. CDR3 sequence reads: CASRPTGFQNTEAFF. CDR3 bases: TGTGCCAGCAGACCCACCGGTTTTCAGAACACTGAAGCTTTCTTT.

In this sample, this clonotype is medium-sized. This rearrangement joins TRBV27 to TRBJ2-6; the D gene is possibly TRBD2 (5 bases). Trimming removed 6 bases from V and 4 bases from J, with 10 bases in between. Germline lookup yields CDR1 MNHEY and CDR2 SMNVEV (reference sequence). This CDR3 region has 14 residues. The CDR3 nucleotides are TGTGCCAGCAGGCCGACTACCGGGGCCAACGTCCTGACTTTC. It yields the protein CASRPTTGANVLTF.

This clonotype was recorded at least ten times. This chain uses TRBV7-2 with TRBJ2-5; 10 bases map to TRBD2. Looked up from germline, CDR1 is SGHTA and CDR2 is FQGNSA. The CDR3 totals 18 residues. With V trimmed by 4 bases and J by 5 bases, 16 bases remained unmatched. This CDR3 reads CASSSPTVASGGGETQYF. As DNA, the CDR3 is TGTGCCAGCAGCTCCCCTACCGTGGCTAGCGGGGGAGGCGAGACCCAGTACTTC.

This clonotype was counted ten times or more. The chain combines TRBV7-2 with TRBJ1-6, with D possibly being TRBD1 (5 bases). V was pared by 4 bases and J by 9 bases, with 13 bases between. The germline V gene has CDR1 SGHTA and CDR2 FQGNSA. The CDR3 is 14 amino acids. CDR3 in amino acids: CASSSMGEGSPLHF. Written as DNA, the CDR3 is TGTGCCAGCAGCTCTATGGGGGAGGGTTCACCCCTCCACTTT.

Of note for this clonotype: A much more abundant neighbour one base away suggests this may be a read error. The chain is built from TRBV4-1 and TRBJ2-7, with 7 nucleotides matching TRBD1. The CDR3 has 14 residues. J lost 0 bases, V lost 10 bases, and 9 bases had no gene match. CDR1 MGHRA and CDR2 YSYEKL come from the germline V gene. The CDR3 region has the DNA TGCGCCAACAGTTGGGGACAGACCTCCTACGAGCAGTACTTC. Amino acid sequence: CANSWGQTSYEQYF.

This clonotype has ten or more counts. The J gene is TRBJ2-6, the V gene TRBV10-3; D is ambiguous. Germline V lookup: CDR1 ENHRY, CDR2 SYGVKD. The CDR3 has 14 residues. Trimming cost V 3 bases and J 1 base, with 4 bases left between them. CDR3 sequence reads: CAISESSGANVLTF. CDR3 DNA: TGTGCCATCAGTGAATCTTCTGGGGCCAACGTCCTGACTTTC.